This T cell receptor (beta chain) is from a study of identical twins. Broader study findings: Fewer insertions were carried by abundant cord blood beta clonotypes, but none was seen in memory repertoires. Invariant MAIT and iNKT cells could partly confound zero-insertion analyses.

Only healthy Caucasians were included as donors. On this clonotype: What it binds is not known.

Trimming removed 3 bases from V and 0 bases from J, with 12 bases in between. CDR3 length: 15 amino acids. Germline CDR1 reads DFQATT; CDR2 reads SNEGSKA (reference sequence). Template switching, a step in the protocol, added a universal primer site, and cDNA carried unique molecular identifiers. Via MiXCR, TCRdb re-called the 5' RACE reads, giving one row per CDR3 protein. The table lists some 1,700,000 distinct CDR3 sequences, about 32% of them singletons. The V and J genes are TRBV20-1 and TRBJ2-1, with D unclear. The sample was cord blood. The source is a newborn girl in good health. CDR3 bases: TGCAGTGCTAGTTTAGGAAACCACTCCTACAATGAGCAGTTCTTC. Its translation is CSASLGNHSYNEQFF.